These T cell receptor beta chains were read from a single sample in a study of blood T cells in healthy people across ages. TCRdb re-called the 5' RACE reads with MiXCR, one entry per CDR3 protein. The table lists fewer than 750,000 distinct CDR3 sequences, 40% to 55% of them singletons. Sequenced sample: blood. The receptors come from a man aged 80 or over in good health. CDR3s include the opening cysteine and the closing phenylalanine or tryptophan. Fields, in order: clone size, V gene, D gene, J gene, CDR3 protein, CDR3 DNA. D genes are given only for firm matches. Some rows mark clone size as missing; the rest say once, few, many or name a class of expanded clone.

clone_size: many; v_call: TRBV7-9; d_call: .; j_call: TRBJ1-2; cdr3_aa: CASSPREFYGYTF; cdr3_nt: TGTGCCAGCAGCCCTAGAGAGTTCTATGGCTACACCTTC
clone_size: .; v_call: TRBV9; d_call: TRBD1; j_call: TRBJ1-6; cdr3_aa: CASSVEQGAWGSPLHF; cdr3_nt: TGTGCCAGCAGCGTAGAACAGGGGGCCTGGGGGTCACCCCTCCACTTT
clone_size: few; v_call: TRBV28; d_call: .; j_call: TRBJ2-4; cdr3_aa: CASSTRKGKNIQYF; cdr3_nt: TGTGCCAGCAGCACTAGGAAGGGCAAAAACATTCAGTACTTC
clone_size: .; v_call: TRBV20-1; d_call: TRBD1; j_call: TRBJ1-1; cdr3_aa: CSATRTGGNTEAFF; cdr3_nt: TGCAGTGCTACAAGGACAGGGGGGAACACTGAAGCTTTCTTT
clone_size: .; v_call: TRBV14; d_call: .; j_call: TRBJ1-4; cdr3_aa: CASSQGGGGPANEKLFF; cdr3_nt: TGTGCCAGCAGCCAAGGTGGTGGGGGGCCGGCTAATGAAAAACTGTTTTTT
clone_size: few; v_call: TRBV5-1; d_call: .; j_call: TRBJ2-1; cdr3_aa: CASSLTRSGQNYQFF; cdr3_nt: TGCGCCAGCAGCTTGACGAGGTCAGGACAGAATTATCAGTTCTTC
clone_size: once; v_call: TRBV28; d_call: TRBD1; j_call: TRBJ1-2; cdr3_aa: CASTVNTGQGAYGYTF; cdr3_nt: TGTGCCAGCACCGTTAATACGGGACAGGGGGCGTATGGCTACACCTTC
clone_size: .; v_call: TRBV29-1; d_call: TRBD2; j_call: TRBJ2-7; cdr3_aa: CSVQVAGGGEQYF; cdr3_nt: TGCAGCGTTCAAGTAGCGGGAGGAGGGGAGCAGTACTTC
clone_size: .; v_call: TRBV7-9; d_call: .; j_call: TRBJ1-5; cdr3_aa: CASSLGEISNQPQHF; cdr3_nt: TGTGCCAGCAGCTTGGGGGAGATTAGCAATCAGCCCCAGCATTTT
clone_size: .; v_call: TRBV7-2; d_call: TRBD2; j_call: TRBJ2-1; cdr3_aa: CASSLDRLAGGSGQFF; cdr3_nt: TGTGCCAGCAGCTTAGATAGACTAGCGGGAGGTTCAGGGCAGTTCTTC
clone_size: .; v_call: TRBV15; d_call: TRBD1; j_call: TRBJ1-4; cdr3_aa: CTTSSRTGGSYEKLFF; cdr3_nt: TGTACCACCAGCTCAAGGACAGGGGGCTCTTACGAAAAACTGTTTTTT
clone_size: once; v_call: TRBV7-6; d_call: .; j_call: TRBJ2-7; cdr3_aa: CASSSGGPEQYF; cdr3_nt: TGTGCCAGCAGCTCCGGTGGGCCCGAGCAGTACTTC
clone_size: .; v_call: TRBV7-2; d_call: TRBD2; j_call: TRBJ2-4; cdr3_aa: CASSLVPSGGIQYF; cdr3_nt: TGTGCCAGCAGCTTAGTTCCTAGCGGCGGCATTCAGTACTTC
clone_size: few; v_call: TRBV12-3/TRBV12-4; d_call: .; j_call: TRBJ2-1; cdr3_aa: CASSLPRAGQHEQFF; cdr3_nt: TGTGCCAGCAGTTTGCCCCGAGCGGGACAACATGAGCAGTTCTTC
clone_size: once; v_call: TRBV2; d_call: TRBD1; j_call: TRBJ2-7; cdr3_aa: CASSERGQGTTKQYF; cdr3_nt: TGTGCCAGCAGTGAAAGGGGACAGGGAACCACGAAGCAGTACTTC
clone_size: .; v_call: TRBV20-1; d_call: .; j_call: TRBJ2-7; cdr3_aa: CSASSPGFYEQYF; cdr3_nt: TGCAGTGCTAGCTCCCCCGGGTTCTACGAGCAGTACTTC
clone_size: .; v_call: TRBV20-1; d_call: .; j_call: TRBJ2-1; cdr3_aa: CSARVPGWAGLNRNEQFF; cdr3_nt: TGCAGTGCTAGGGTCCCCGGGTGGGCGGGATTAAATCGCAATGAGCAGTTCTTC
clone_size: .; v_call: TRBV7-2; d_call: TRBD2; j_call: TRBJ2-7; cdr3_aa: CASSARGGSYNEQYF; cdr3_nt: TGTGCCAGTAGCGCACGGGGGGGCTCCTACAATGAGCAGTACTTC
clone_size: .; v_call: TRBV6-6; d_call: TRBD1; j_call: TRBJ2-2; cdr3_aa: CVSRTGSDTGELFF; cdr3_nt: TGTGTCAGTAGGACAGGGAGCGACACCGGGGAGCTGTTTTTT
clone_size: .; v_call: TRBV18; d_call: .; j_call: TRBJ2-5; cdr3_aa: CASSADTPRATQYF; cdr3_nt: TGTGCCAGCTCTGCGGACACCCCACGAGCGACCCAGTACTTC
clone_size: .; v_call: TRBV2; d_call: .; j_call: TRBJ2-3; cdr3_aa: CASRGLGTGTQYF; cdr3_nt: TGTGCCAGCAGGGGTCTCGGCACAGGTACGCAGTATTTT
clone_size: .; v_call: TRBV18; d_call: .; j_call: TRBJ2-1; cdr3_aa: CASSPSTGYDNEQFF; cdr3_nt: TGTGCCAGCTCCCCGAGCACTGGGTACGATAATGAGCAGTTCTTC